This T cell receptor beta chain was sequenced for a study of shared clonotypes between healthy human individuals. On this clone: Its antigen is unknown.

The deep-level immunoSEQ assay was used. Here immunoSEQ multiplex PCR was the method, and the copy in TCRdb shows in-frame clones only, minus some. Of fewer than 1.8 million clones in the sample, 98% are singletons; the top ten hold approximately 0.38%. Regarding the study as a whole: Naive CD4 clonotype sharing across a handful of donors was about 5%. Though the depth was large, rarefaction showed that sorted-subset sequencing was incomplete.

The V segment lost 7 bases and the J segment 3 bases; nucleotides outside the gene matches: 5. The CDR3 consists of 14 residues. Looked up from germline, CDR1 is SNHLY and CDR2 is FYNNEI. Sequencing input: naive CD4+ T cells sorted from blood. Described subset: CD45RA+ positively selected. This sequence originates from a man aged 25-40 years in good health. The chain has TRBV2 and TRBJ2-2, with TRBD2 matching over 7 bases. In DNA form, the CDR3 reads TGTGCCAGCAAAAGGACTAGTGACACCGGGGAGCTGTTTTTT. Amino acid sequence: CASKRTSDTGELFF.